This T cell receptor beta chain was profiled in a study of early T cells in non-severe SARS-CoV-2 infection (dated by TCRdb to the early 2020s). Study-wide context: Because TCR sequencing relied on bulk RNA taken from unsorted whole blood, pairing of alpha and beta chains was not possible.

The study was a case-control design nested within a healthcare worker cohort in London, UK, with weekly nasopharyngeal swab PCR tests and blood sampling. Between 23 and 31 March 2020, the week of the UK lockdown, healthcare workers were enrolled and then followed up weekly for as long as 16 weeks. The research as a whole found: VDJdb matching was skewed toward anti-spike CD8 responses and likely underestimated virus-specific expansions, missing private and CD4 specificities.

Library preparation was by 5' RACE. Sequencer: NextSeq 500. The TCR library protocol attached unique molecular identifiers to individual cDNA molecules to correct for sequencing error and PCR bias. Both TCR alpha and beta chains were sequenced, and tight co-correlation was observed between alpha and beta sequence abundances in each sample. The authors processed their data as follows. Decombinator V4 was used to annotate TCR sequences for V gene, J gene and CDR3. TCRs were defined as expanded if a significant change between any two time points was detected under a Poisson model with p below 0.0001. TCR abundances were normalised to the total number of TCRs sequenced per sample and were expressed as counts per million. TRAV1-2 paired with TRAJ12, TRAJ20 or TRAJ33 defined MAIT TCRs, while TRAV10 paired with TRAJ18 defined iNKT TCRs. VDJdb, accessed 1 November 2021, was searched for CMV, EBV and SARS-CoV-2 annotated TCRs, excluding TCRs annotated for multiple antigens. TCRdb reprocessing: public reads trimmed at Q25 with fastp, clones called with MiXCR, in-frame beta chains kept. When rows share a CDR3 protein, they turn into one entry using the most common DNA and genes. The V and J calls come from TCRdb's annotation, not from the publication. The sample table shows around 40,000 distinct CDR3 sequences, and more than 9% are seen once. 21% of the sample is taken by the ten largest.

Counted from cysteine to phenylalanine, this CDR3 has 13 amino acids. Just the 39-base CDR3 DNA is kept, in frame starting at base 1. The germline V gene (reference sequence) sets CDR1 to DFQATT and CDR2 to SNEGSKA. V and J lose 7 bases and 3 bases, and a span of 12 bases separates them. This clonotype was seen more than once but under ten times. Its binding antigen is unknown. No base quality information exists; no much larger clone differs at one position. The TCR originated in an adult who was a healthcare worker with PCR-confirmed SARS-CoV-2 infection or an uninfected control (not recorded which). The chain links TRBV20-1 with TRBJ2-2; no D segment can be confidently identified. The sample consisted of whole blood. The CDR3 is CSGPQSHTGELFF. The nucleotide sequence reads as follows: TGCAGTGGCCCACAGTCGCACACCGGGGAGCTGTTTTTT.